One and the same sample provided the 26 T cell receptor beta chains below, sequenced in a study of T cell clonality in common variable immunodeficiency. Only in-frame clones appear in the TCRdb table, and some are missing; sequencing was by immunoSEQ multiplex PCR. This sample shows 45,000 to 55,000 clones and no singletons; about 5% rests with the ten largest. Input material: peripheral blood mononuclear cells. The receptors stem from a person between 18 and 75 years old in good health.

At least ten counts were recorded for this clone. The read terminates 3 residues ahead of where the CDR3 ends, so the germline J gene completes it. This chain links TRBV20-1 with TRBJ1-1; 8 bases agree with TRBD1. The CDR3 extends over 12 amino acids. Germline CDR1 DFQATT, CDR2 SNEGSKA (reference sequence). The CDR3 bases that were read are TGCAGCGCCGGGACAGGGAACACTGAA. Protein product: CSAGTGNTE. The whole CDR3 protein reads CSAGTGNTEAFF.

This clone occurred many times. The read gets to within 3 residues of the CDR3 end, and the germline J gene fills in the rest. V and J are TRBV5-1 and TRBJ2-3; 9 bases agree with TRBD2. V shed 5 bases, J shed 4 bases, and the junction held 8 bases outside the gene matches. The CDR3 runs to 15 residues. Germline-derived CDR1 and CDR2 are SGHRS and YFSETQ. CDR3 amino acids: CASSTGTSTSDTQYF. The part of the CDR3 DNA that was read is TGCGCCAGCAGTACCGGGACTAGCACCTCAGATACG.

This clone has at least ten counts. With the read ending 3 residues before the CDR3 end, the germline J gene is used to fill in that end. The chain is built from TRBV20-1 and TRBJ1-5; D ambiguous. Trimming cost V 2 bases and J 0 bases, with 14 bases left between them. CDR3 length equals 16 residues. The germline CDR1 and CDR2 sequences are DFQATT and SNEGSKA (reference sequence). The covered CDR3 bases are TGCAGTGCTAGAAATCCCCCGGGTTATAGCAATCAGCCC. Translating gives CSARNPPGYSNQP. The whole CDR3 reads CSARNPPGYSNQPQHF.

This clone was picked up many times. CDR3: CASSPGLTTDTQYF. The CDR3 DNA, read in part, is TGCGCCAGCAGCCCGGGACTTACCACAGATACG. The chain is built from TRBV5-1 and TRBJ2-3; TRBD2 is a possible D gene (6 bases). The read halts 3 residues ahead of the CDR3 end, with the missing end drawn from the germline J gene. The germline V and J ends were trimmed by 4 bases and 2 bases, with 11 bases remaining between them. The CDR3 runs to 14 residues. Germline CDR1 is SGHRS and CDR2 is YFSETQ.

The sample holds many counts of this clone. The junction shows a germline mismatch at one end, possibly a read error. Read coverage stops 3 residues before the CDR3 terminus; the germline J gene supplies the remainder. V is TRBV4-2 and J is TRBJ1-3; TRBD1 matches 10 bases. Per germline, CDR1 LGHNA and CDR2 YNFKEQ. The CDR3 runs 16 residues. CDR3 region: CASSKDRGLSGNTIYF. The CDR3 DNA, read in part, is TGTGCCAGCAGCAAAGACAGGGGGCTCTCTGGAAACACC.

In its sample, this clone was seen a few times. CDR3 DNA (partial): TGTGCCACCTGCCCGACAGGGCTCAACACCGGGGAG. Encoded protein: CATCPTGLNTGE. The full CDR3 sequence reads CATCPTGLNTGELFF. The chain recombines TRBV11-2 with TRBJ2-2, with TRBD1 matching over 7 bases. Coverage ceases 3 residues before the CDR3 finishes, and the germline J gene fills in the end. The CDR3 covers 15 residues. V lost 10 bases to trimming and J lost 2 bases; unmatched junction nucleotides: 10. Germline-derived CDR1 and CDR2 are SGHAT and FQNNGV.

This clone has ten or more counts. The CDR3 end is not reached by the read, which stops 3 residues before it; the germline J gene fills it in. V and J are TRBV6-2 or TRBV6-3 and TRBJ2-7; 7 positions match TRBD2. The CDR3 totals 14 residues. J was trimmed by 1 base and V by 6 bases; bases with no gene match: 6. The germline V gene encodes CDR1 MNHEY and CDR2 SVGEGT. CDR3 DNA, as far as it was read: TGTGCCAGCAGACCCGGCGGGAGTTCCTACGAG. Residues: CASRPGGSSYE. The complete CDR3 protein is CASRPGGSSYEQYF.

This clone was found many times. The CDR3 extends 3 residues past the end of the read, so its final part is completed from the germline J gene. The V call is TRBV11-2, the J call TRBJ2-5; TRBD1 is a possible D gene (6 bases). The CDR3 runs to 15 residues. V lost 5 bases and J lost 2, with 15 bases in between. Germline V gene data show CDR1 as SGHAT and CDR2 as FQNNGV. The sequenced part of the CDR3 DNA is TGTGCCAGCAGCACCCGGACAGTAATTCAAGAGACC. Amino acid sequence: CASSTRTVIQET. The whole CDR3 protein is CASSTRTVIQETQYF.

This clone was detected many times. The CDR3 end lies 3 residues beyond the end of the read and is filled in from the germline J gene. V is TRBV10-1 and J is TRBJ2-2; 14 nucleotides agree with TRBD2. The CDR3 loop spans 19 amino acids. From germline, CDR1 is WNHNN and CDR2 SYGVQD (reference sequence). The trim removed 5 bases at V and 2 bases at J, leaving 10 bases unmatched. The sequenced CDR3 bases are TGCGCCAGCAGTAGCGTGTTCGGGACTAGCGGGGGAAACACCGGGGAG. Encoded protein: CASSSVFGTSGGNTGE. The entire CDR3 sequence reads CASSSVFGTSGGNTGELFF.

This clone was seen a handful of times. Sequencing ends 3 residues short of the CDR3 end; the germline J gene provides the rest. This rearrangement joins TRBV2 to TRBJ2-2, with TRBD1 matching 9 bases. The CDR3 is made up of 16 amino acids. Germline V gene lookup returns CDR1 SNHLY and CDR2 FYNNEI. V lost 6 bases to trimming and J lost 5 bases; unmatched junction nucleotides: 10. The part of the CDR3 DNA that was read is TGTGCCAGCAGGGGGATCGAGACAGGGGGGACCGGGGAG. As protein: CASRGIETGGTGE. The whole CDR3 protein is CASRGIETGGTGELFF.

This clone occurred a few times. The read halts 3 residues ahead of the CDR3 end, with the missing end drawn from the germline J gene. The rearrangement joins TRBV7-2 to TRBJ1-2; 9 nucleotides agree with TRBD1. Looked up from germline, CDR1 is SGHTA and CDR2 is FQGNSA. With 3 bases clipped from V and 7 bases from J, the junction kept 9 bases outside the gene matches. The CDR3 is 15 residues long. CDR3 bases read: TGTGCCAGCAGCTTGGCTACAGGGGGCGCGGTTGGC. Amino acids: CASSLATGGAVG. The complete CDR3 reads CASSLATGGAVGYTF. Variable domain in full (rest from reference TRBV7-2 and TRBJ1-2): GAGVSQSPSNKVTEKGKDVELRCDPISGHTALYWYRQSLGQGLEFLIYFQGNSAPDKSGLPSDRFSAERTGGSVSTLTIQRTQQEDSAVYLCASSLATGGAVGYTFGSGTRLTVV.

Ten or more counts support this clone. The sequenced CDR3 bases are TGTGCCAGCAGCTTCCAGGGGGCTGGGGCCAACGTC. As protein: CASSFQGAGANV. The CDR3 as a whole reads CASSFQGAGANVLTF. The V call is TRBV5-4, the J call TRBJ2-6; 7 nucleotides match TRBD1. The CDR3 end lies 3 residues beyond the end of the read and is filled in from the germline J gene. Germline V gives CDR1 SGHNT, CDR2 YYREEE (reference sequence). The J segment lost 2 bases and the V segment lost 2 bases, leaving 1 base of the junction unmatched. CDR3 length: 15 residues.

This clone has at least ten counts. The CDR3 is cut off 3 residues early in the read; its end comes from the germline J gene. V and J are TRBV7-3 and TRBJ2-2, with D perhaps TRBD2 (5 bases). Germline V gene sequence: CDR1 SGHTA, CDR2 FQGTGA. Between the trimmed V and J ends, which lost 2 bases and 4 bases, there was a span of 8 bases. The CDR3 length is 14 residues. CDR3 DNA (partial): TGTGCCAGCAGCTTAGGACTTTCCACCGGGGAG. Protein: CASSLGLSTGE. The whole CDR3 reads CASSLGLSTGELFF.

The sample holds many counts of this clone. Read coverage stops 3 residues before the CDR3 terminus; the germline J gene supplies the remainder. The J gene is TRBJ1-1, the V gene TRBV20-1; 8 positions match TRBD1. V gave up 0 bases and J gave up 7 bases; unmatched junction bases: 7. Germline V gene lookup returns CDR1 DFQATT and CDR2 SNEGSKA (reference sequence). CDR3 length equals 14 residues. CDR3 bases read: TGCAGTGCTAGAGATATCCCAGGGGGCGGTGAA. It translates to CSARDIPGGGE. The whole CDR3 protein is CSARDIPGGGEAFF.

This clone occurred many times. The observed sequence ends 3 residues before the CDR3 terminus, with the missing tail filled in from the germline J gene. The chain links TRBV12-3 or TRBV12-4 to TRBJ2-1; 11 bases match TRBD2. V was pared by 6 bases and J by 5 bases, with 3 bases of the junction left unmatched. The CDR3 length is 14 residues. The CDR3 is CASRASGRNNEQFF. The sequenced part of the CDR3 DNA is TGTGCCAGCAGGGCTAGCGGGAGGAACAATGAG.

This clone was observed many times. The CDR3 end is not reached by the read, which stops 3 residues before it; the germline J gene fills it in. V usage is TRBV14 and J usage is TRBJ2-2; 8 bases agree with TRBD2. Trimming cost V 3 bases and J 5 bases; bases outside gene matches: 5. Per germline, CDR1 SGHDN and CDR2 FVKESK. The CDR3 length is 15 residues. Partial CDR3 DNA: TGTGCCAGCAGCCAGACTCGCGGGGGGACCGGGGAG. Amino acid sequence: CASSQTRGGTGE. Given in full, the CDR3 is CASSQTRGGTGELFF.

This clone was observed at least ten times. The read falls 3 residues short of the CDR3 end, and the missing part is taken from the germline J gene. This chain connects TRBV12-3 or TRBV12-4 to TRBJ2-7; a possible D gene is TRBD1 (6 bases). V was cut by 5 bases and J by 6 bases, with 14 bases left in between. The CDR3 spans 13 residues. Partial CDR3 DNA: TGTGCCAGCAGTGCTGGACAGCTCGGCGAG. It codes for CASSAGQLGE. The full CDR3 is CASSAGQLGEQYF.

This clone was detected ten times or more. The read gets to within 3 residues of the CDR3 end, and the germline J gene fills in the rest. J is TRBJ2-3 and V is TRBV20-1; weak D call: TRBD1 (5 bases). CDR1 and CDR2 (germline): DFQATT, SNEGSKA (reference sequence). Trimming left V 3 bases short and J 0 bases short, with 19 bases between. This CDR3 is 17 amino acids long. The part of the CDR3 DNA that was read is TGCAGTGCTAGTAGTCTCTCCCGACAGAGGAGCACAGATACG. Translating gives CSASSLSRQRSTDT. The whole CDR3 sequence reads CSASSLSRQRSTDTQYF.

This clone has ten or more counts. CDR3 in amino acids: CAWSADRLNNEQFF. The DNA read from the CDR3 is TGTGCCTGGAGCGCCGACAGGTTAAACAATGAG. The J gene is TRBJ2-1, the V gene TRBV30, with D possibly matching TRBD1 (6 bases). Read data end 3 residues before the CDR3 end; the end is taken from the germline J gene. The CDR3 has 14 amino acids. CDR1 is GTSNPN and CDR2 is SVGIG in the germline V gene (reference sequence). V dropped 3 bases and J dropped 5 bases, with 14 bases sitting between them.

Many counts were recorded for this clone. Sequence at one end of the junction differs from germline and may be a read error. The read stops 3 residues short of the end of the CDR3; the missing end is completed from the germline J gene. This chain connects TRBV4-2 to TRBJ2-2, with 13 bases aligning to TRBD2. The length of the CDR3 is 18 residues. Germline V gives CDR1 LGHNA, CDR2 YNFKEQ. The sequenced part of the CDR3 DNA is TGCGCCAGCAGCCAAGATCGACTAGCGGGAGGATATTCCGGGGAG. Translated, it gives CASSQDRLAGGYSGE. From start to end, the CDR3 is CASSQDRLAGGYSGELFF.

Many counts were recorded for this clone. The read ends 3 residues before the CDR3 terminus; that terminus is restored from the germline J gene. The V call is TRBV20-1, the J call TRBJ2-1, with 10 bases identical to TRBD2. CDR1 and CDR2 from the germline V gene are DFQATT and SNEGSKA (reference sequence). V trimming: 0 bases; J trimming: 2 bases; junction bases outside the gene matches: 7. The CDR3 covers 17 residues. CDR3 amino acids: CSAREPSGRGAYNEQFF. Partial CDR3 DNA: TGCAGTGCTAGAGAACCCAGCGGGAGGGGTGCCTACAATGAG.

This clone was recorded at least ten times. The sequenced fragment ends 3 residues before the CDR3 boundary, so the rest is inferred from the germline J gene. This chain uses TRBV7-2 with TRBJ1-4; maybe TRBD1 (6 bases). Per the germline V gene, CDR1 is SGHTA and CDR2 is FQGNSA. The ends were cut back, 4 bases at V and 6 bases at J, with 12 bases in the middle. The CDR3 extends over 14 amino acids. The sequenced CDR3 bases are TGTGCCAGCAGCTATGGGGGCTGGTATGAAAAA. It is translated as CASSYGGWYEK. The whole CDR3 region reads CASSYGGWYEKLFF.

This clone was found many times. Read sequence stops 3 residues before the CDR3 end, and the germline J gene provides the missing end. V is TRBV5-1 and J is TRBJ2-5, with 7 bases fitting TRBD2. Germline values: CDR1 SGHRS, CDR2 YFSETQ. This CDR3 spans 16 amino acids. With 0 bases clipped from V and 5 bases from J, the junction kept 10 bases outside the gene matches. The CDR3 reads CASSLGGGEGLETQYF. The covered CDR3 bases are TGCGCCAGCAGCTTGGGAGGAGGGGAGGGCCTGGAGACC.

At least ten counts were recorded for this clone. The CDR3 end is not reached by the read, which stops 3 residues before it; the germline J gene fills it in. The V and J genes are TRBV29-1 and TRBJ1-4; TRBD1 might be the D (6 bases). Germline CDR1 reads SQVTM; CDR2 reads ANQGSEA. The CDR3 extends over 14 amino acids. V was clipped by 6 bases and J by 10 bases, with 21 bases between them. The sequenced CDR3 bases are TGCAGCGTGGGTATCAACAGGGACCCGGGAAAA. Translation gives CSVGINRDPGK. The full CDR3 reads CSVGINRDPGKLFF.

At least ten counts were recorded for this clone. The read ends 3 residues early relative to the CDR3; the germline J gene fills the gap. This chain links TRBV28 with TRBJ1-3; D is unclear. This CDR3 is built from 14 residues. CDR1 is MDHEN, CDR2 SYDVKM, per germline. Trimming removed 3 bases at V and 0 bases at J, with 6 bases between. Partial CDR3 DNA: TGTGCCAGCAGTTTCTTTAGCTCTGGAAACACC. It is translated as CASSFFSSGNT. The complete CDR3 sequence is CASSFFSSGNTIYF.

This clone occurred many times. Here the CDR3 reads CASSIGRDFYNEQFF. CDR3 DNA, as far as it was read: TGTGCCAGTAGTATCGGCAGGGATTTTTACAATGAG. V and J are TRBV19 and TRBJ2-1; TRBD1 might be the D (5 bases). The read terminates 3 residues ahead of where the CDR3 ends, so the germline J gene completes it. Per the germline V gene, CDR1 is LNHDA and CDR2 is SQIVND (reference sequence). The CDR3 loop spans 15 amino acids. Trimming pared 3 bases from V and 4 bases from J, leaving 13 bases between.